This TCR beta chain emerged from a study of T cell changes during pregnancy in multiple sclerosis. The CDR3 extends over 15 amino acids. V lost 6 bases to trimming and J lost 2 bases; unmatched junction nucleotides: 4. Germline CDR1 is MNHNS and CDR2 is SASEGT. The assay was immunoSEQ multiplex PCR, and TCRdb's table has in-frame clones only and misses some. Altogether about 35,000 clones are present, 93% being singletons, with the ten largest covering roughly 0.41%. The source material was CD4+ T cells from peripheral blood mononuclear cells, sampled in the first trimester of pregnancy. The chain links TRBV6-1 to TRBJ1-3; 10 nucleotides agree with TRBD1. The clonotype comes from a female donor with multiple sclerosis, enrolled in a pregnancy study. CDR3 DNA: TGTGCCAGCAGGAGACAGGGGGCTGCTGGAAACACCATATATTTT. Protein: CASRRQGAAGNTIYF.